The table lists the clone carrying this T cell receptor (beta chain) with a count of one. Its antigen is currently unknown. As for time point: sample taken at primary tumor resection. The sample comes from a study of spatial heterogeneity in lung cancer. Findings and caveats of the study: Mutation counts in tumors were tracked by counts of expanded intratumoral alpha and beta TCRs.

There are 16 residues in the CDR3. V was clipped by 0 bases and J by 6 bases; unmatched bases: 7. Germline values: CDR1 SGHTA, CDR2 FQGNSA. TCRdb reanalysed the 5' RACE reads using MiXCR and keeps one entry per CDR3 protein. The sample yields some 13,000 distinct CDR3 sequences, 3.5% to 4.5% seen once. The sample was lung tumor tissue, taken at surgery. This rearrangement joins TRBV7-2 to TRBJ2-5; 10 nucleotides align to TRBD2. The TCR comes from a male donor with early-stage non-small cell lung cancer. The CDR3 coding sequence is TGTGCCAGCAGCTTAGCGCTCAGCGGGGGGGCAAAGACCCAGTACTTC. Its translation is CASSLALSGGAKTQYF.